The 19 T cell receptor beta chains below were found in one sample sequenced in a study of blood T cell repertoires in COVID-19. Data came from immunoSEQ multiplex PCR; TCRdb stores just in-frame clones and leaves some out. Here the sample spans roughly 160,000 clones, approximately 90% being singletons. The sequenced material came from peripheral blood. The source of these receptors is a man aged 18 to 29 with acute or convalescent COVID-19.

The chain uses TRBV10-1 and TRBJ2-7; D may be TRBD1 (5 bases). Germline V gene lookup returns CDR1 WNHNN and CDR2 SYGVQD (reference sequence). The V end lost 0 bases, the J end lost 5 bases, and 14 bases lay between the germline ends. The CDR3 is 15 residues long. The CDR3 sequence is CASSESGQGVDEQYF. The CDR3 nucleotides are TGCGCCAGCAGTGAGTCAGGGCAGGGCGTCGACGAGCAGTACTTC.

This chain connects TRBV12-3 or TRBV12-4 to TRBJ2-3; D call uncertain. The CDR3 runs to 12 residues. V was pared by 3 bases and J by 4 bases, with 5 bases between. For the CDR3, the DNA is TGTGCCAGCAGTTTCTCCCCAGATACGCAGTATTTT. Translation: CASSFSPDTQYF.

The V call is TRBV6-5, the J call TRBJ1-1, with 7 positions matching TRBD1. The length of the CDR3 is 13 residues. V lost 6 bases, J lost 5 bases, and 6 bases stayed unmatched. Germline values: CDR1 MNHEY, CDR2 SVGAGI. The CDR3 sequence is CASRGQEGTEAFF. The CDR3 nucleotides are TGTGCCAGCAGAGGACAGGAGGGAACTGAAGCTTTCTTT.

The chain employs TRBV6-1 and TRBJ2-5, with D possibly TRBD2 on 6 matching bases. Trimming pared 0 bases from V and 3 bases from J, leaving 14 bases between. In germline, CDR1 is MNHNS, CDR2 SASEGT. The CDR3 spans 16 residues. The CDR3 sequence: CASSEALGGGEETQYF. CDR3 nucleotides: TGTGCCAGCAGTGAAGCGCTTGGTGGAGGGGAAGAGACCCAGTACTTC.

The sample holds one count of this clone. This rearrangement joins TRBV24-1 to TRBJ1-1; 7 bases line up with TRBD1. The V gene end was trimmed by 3 bases and the J gene end by 1 base; junction bases not matched to a gene: 4. Per the germline V gene, CDR1 is KGHDR and CDR2 is SFDVKD. This CDR3 is 15 amino acids long. CDR3 in amino acids: CATSDTGQTNTEAFF. CDR3 DNA sequence: TGTGCCACCAGTGATACGGGACAGACGAACACTGAAGCTTTCTTT.

The chain uses TRBV6-5 and TRBJ1-2; D not certain. There are 14 residues in the CDR3. Trimming stripped 4 bases from V and 2 bases from J, with 11 bases between. Germline CDR1 and CDR2: MNHEY and SVGAGI. CDR3 loop: CASSSEGINYGYTF. DNA of the CDR3: TGTGCCAGCAGTTCGGAGGGAATAAACTATGGCTACACCTTC.

The chain has TRBV9 and TRBJ2-3; TRBD2 matches 8 bases. This CDR3 has 16 residues. V gave up 4 bases and J gave up 3 bases; unmatched junction bases: 10. Germline assignment: CDR1 SGDLS and CDR2 YYNGEE. The CDR3 sequence: CASSHGLAGLTDTQYF. CDR3 nucleotide sequence: TGTGCCAGCAGCCATGGCTTAGCGGGGTTAACAGATACGCAGTATTTT.

V and J are TRBV5-1 and TRBJ1-1; D gene uncertain. The CDR3 loop spans 15 amino acids. With 0 bases removed from V and 1 base from J, the gap between germline ends came to 10 bases. Germline assignment: CDR1 SGHRS and CDR2 YFSETQ. CDR3 bases: TGCGCCAGCAGCTTGGCCTTAGCAGCGAACACTGAAGCTTTCTTT. This encodes CASSLALAANTEAFF. The whole variable domain, remainder taken from reference TRBV5-1 and TRBJ1-1, is KAGVTQTPRYLIKTRGQQVTLSCSPISGHRSVSWYQQTPGQGLQFLFEYFSETQRNKGNFPGRFSGRQFSNSRSEMNVSTLELGDSALYLCASSLALAANTEAFFGQGTRLTVV.

On this clone itself: A junction boundary mismatches the germline segment, possibly from a read error. The chain joins TRBV20-1 to TRBJ1-2; D is ambiguous. The CDR3 has 11 amino acids. Germline CDR1 DFQATT, CDR2 SNEGSKA (reference sequence). CDR3 sequence: CSASGAEALDF. The CDR3 DNA reads as TGCAGTGCTAGTGGCGCAGAGGCTTTGGACTTC.

This clone was observed a single time. The chain carries TRBV7-8 and TRBJ1-2; tentative D call: TRBD1 (6 bases). CDR1 SGHVS and CDR2 FQNEAQ come from the germline V gene. There are 14 residues in the CDR3. The V gene lost 5 bases and the J gene lost 6 bases, with 16 bases spanning the gap. CDR3 loop: CASSPRTVSDGYTF. CDR3 sequence (DNA): TGTGCCAGCAGCCCAAGGACAGTTTCAGATGGCTACACCTTC.

The chain is built from TRBV12-5 and TRBJ2-2, with TRBD2 matching over 8 bases. The junction had 4 bases not matched to a gene; V was cut back by 0 bases and J by 4 bases. Germline CDR1 LGHNT, CDR2 FRNRAP. The CDR3 runs to 16 residues. The CDR3 here is CASGLVVAGSTGELFF. The CDR3 nucleotides read TGTGCTAGTGGTTTGGTGGTAGCGGGGAGCACCGGGGAGCTGTTTTTT.

The chain combines TRBV18 with TRBJ1-2, with D hard to call. Germline-derived CDR1 and CDR2 are KGHSH and LQKENI. The CDR3 loop spans 12 amino acids. The V gene lost 6 bases and the J gene lost 2 bases, with 7 bases spanning the gap. CDR3: CASSYENYGYTF. The CDR3 DNA follows: TGTGCCAGCTCCTACGAAAACTATGGCTACACCTTC.

V is TRBV6-5 and J is TRBJ1-1; weak D call: TRBD1 (6 bases). The CDR3 consists of 12 residues. Germline V gene data show CDR1 as MNHEY and CDR2 as SVGAGI. The V end lost 7 bases, the J end lost 4 bases, and 10 bases lay between the germline ends. CDR3 DNA sequence: TGTGCCAGCACAGGGGTTGGCACTGAAGCTTTCTTT. Its protein is CASTGVGTEAFF.

V and J are TRBV6-6 and TRBJ2-1, with TRBD2 matching 7 bases. With 0 bases clipped from V and 6 bases from J, the junction kept 8 bases outside the gene matches. The V gene's germline CDR1 is MNHNY and CDR2 SVGAGI (reference sequence). The CDR3 runs 16 residues. The CDR3 region has the DNA TGTGCCAGCAGTTACTCGGGCGGGAGAGGGAGCAATGAGCAGTTCTTC. Encoded protein: CASSYSGGRGSNEQFF.

This sequence joins TRBV28 and TRBJ2-3; 11 bases match TRBD2. CDR3 length: 15 amino acids. Trimming removed 4 bases from V and 5 bases from J; junction bases left unmatched: 5. Germline-derived CDR1 and CDR2 are MDHEN and SYDVKM. CDR3 protein: CASSSLAGGRDTQYF. CDR3 DNA: TGTGCCAGCAGTTCATTAGCGGGGGGGCGAGATACGCAGTATTTT.

The genes are TRBV5-4 and TRBJ1-4; D is undetermined. The CDR3 extends over 14 amino acids. V was clipped by 4 bases and J by 5 bases, with 12 bases between them. The germline V gene has CDR1 SGHNT and CDR2 YYREEE (reference sequence). CDR3 in amino acids: CASSQAGLNEKLFF. The CDR3 DNA reads as TGTGCCAGCAGCCAGGCGGGGTTAAATGAAAAACTGTTTTTT. Full variable domain (rest looked up from reference TRBV5-4 and TRBJ1-4): ETGVTQSPTHLIKTRGQQVTLRCSSQSGHNTVSWYQQALGQGPQFIFQYYREEENGRGNFPPRFSGLQFPNYSSELNVNALELDDSALYLCASSQAGLNEKLFFGSGTQLSVL.

The chain joins TRBV9 to TRBJ2-1; D gene unclear. V gave up 2 bases and J gave up 8 bases, with 11 bases separating them. The CDR3 has 13 residues. CDR1 SGDLS and CDR2 YYNGEE come from the germline V gene. CDR3 in amino acids: CASSVQSQDEQFF. In DNA form, the CDR3 reads TGTGCCAGCAGCGTGCAGTCCCAGGATGAGCAGTTCTTC.

This sequence joins TRBV28 and TRBJ2-5, with D perhaps matching TRBD1 (6 bases). The CDR3 runs to 16 residues. Trimming left V 5 bases short and J 5 bases short, with 21 bases between. CDR1 is MDHEN, CDR2 SYDVKM, per germline. DNA for the CDR3: TGTGCCAGCAGTGTCTTAGGGGGTTCGGACGTCGAGACCCAGTACTTC. Protein sequence: CASSVLGGSDVETQYF.

J is TRBJ2-7 and V is TRBV19; 9 nucleotides align to TRBD1. This CDR3 region has 16 residues. V lost 5 bases and J lost 0; bases outside the gene matches: 8. The germline V gene has CDR1 LNHDA and CDR2 SQIVND (reference sequence). The CDR3 loop is CASSPRQGVGSYEQYF. The CDR3, as DNA: TGTGCCAGTAGTCCACGACAGGGGGTAGGCTCCTACGAGCAGTACTTC.